Here is one TCR beta chain with its context. What it binds is not known. Trimming stripped 2 bases from V and 9 bases from J, with 7 bases between. This CDR3 spans 11 amino acids. Germline V gives CDR1 GTSNPN, CDR2 SVGIG (reference sequence). Using its own MiXCR run on the reads, TCRdb lists one record per CDR3 protein. Seen here are some 150,000 distinct CDR3 sequences, about 6% observed once, and the top ten hold roughly 18%. The data are from a study of T cell repertoires in cytomegalovirus infection. Study in general: CMV infection and matching HLA type were both indicated by public TCR beta signatures. Findings of the study overall: The ex vivo response was dominated by HLA-C-restricted CMV-specific TCR beta clonotypes. Cumulative frequency (of public TCR beta family members) identified carriers of CMV plus the relevant HLA.

Specimen: PBMCs. The origin of this receptor is a human donor in good health (CMV status not recorded). Some clones in this sample may be carry-over from other donors' samples. The chain carries TRBV30 and TRBJ2-2; the D is unclear. The CDR3 sequence is CAWSPTRELFF. CDR3 in DNA: TGTGCCTGGAGTCCCACGCGGGAGCTGTTTTTT.